This is a list of T cell receptor beta chains from one sample in a study of STAT5B mutations in CD4+ large granular lymphocyte leukemia. The table came from immunoSEQ multiplex PCR; TCRdb's copy has only in-frame clones and leaves some out. The table lists some 30,000 clones, 78% of them singletons. Sequencing used CD4+ T cells from blood buffy coats. All receptors come from a human donor in good health. Each CDR3 is given with its conserved first and last residue. The order of the fields is D gene, V gene, CDR3 protein. The D gene is left open where the match is weak.

>TRBD1|TRBV7-8
CASSEDRNNEQFF
>-|TRBV28
CASSSTLKPQHF
>-|TRBV30
CAWSVGRVNTEAFF
>TRBD1|TRBV18
CASSNRGFNEKLFF
>-|TRBV9
CASPRPPPPNNQPQHF
>-|TRBV6-6
CASSYLSARSLHF
>-|TRBV6-5
CASSYSRQTSTDTQYF
>-|TRBV5-1
CASSLGEADTQYF
>-|TRBV30
CAWTEASGGQPQHF
>TRBD1|TRBV10-3
CAIRTSGGVNTGELFF
>-|TRBV28
CASTPQGHYGYTF
>-|TRBV19
CASSIDRATNYGYTF
>-|TRBV19
CASSIVALDNEQFF
>-|TRBV5-1
CASSLEGIGSADTQYF
>-|TRBV19
CATRPGQSSGNTIYF